A selection of T cell receptor beta chains follows, all from one sample in a study of radiotherapy plus CTLA-4 blockade in lung cancer. Clones were sequenced by immunoSEQ multiplex PCR, and TCRdb holds only the in-frame ones, with some missing. Here the sample spans around 49,000 clones, approximately 81% being singletons. The material was peripheral blood, obtained from a patient treated with radiotherapy plus ipilimumab. The receptor set was obtained from a human donor with non-small cell lung cancer whose response to radiotherapy plus ipilimumab could not be evaluated. Each CDR3 is given with its conserved first and last residue. A D gene is named only where the DNA matches it firmly. For some rows the clone size is stated as once, few or many, or as a class when expanded; others skip it.

TRBJ1-5	-	TRBV28	-	TGTGCCAGCAGTTTATTATCAGGGGTCGGGCAGCCCCAGCATTTT	CASSLLSGVGQPQHF
TRBJ2-2	-	TRBV29-1	-	TGCAGCCTCTGGGGGGACAGTGCCCGGGGGGAGCTGTTTTTT	CSLWGDSARGELFF
TRBJ2-1	TRBD2	TRBV28	-	TGTGCCAGCAGTGGGCCGGGACTAGCGGGAGGCGGGAGATACAATGAGCAGTTCTTC	CASSGPGLAGGGRYNEQFF
TRBJ2-1	TRBD2	TRBV28	once	TGTGCCAGCTCTGGACTAGCGGGGCTTAATGAGCAGTTCTTC	CASSGLAGLNEQFF
TRBJ2-7	TRBD2	TRBV28	-	TGTGCCAGCAGTATCCCCCCTAGCGGGAGGGGTTCCTACGAGCAGTACTTC	CASSIPPSGRGSYEQYF
TRBJ1-1	TRBD1	TRBV7-9	once	TGTGCCAGCAGCCGGGACAGGTGGGGTCAGAGCACTGAAGCTTTCTTT	CASSRDRWGQSTEAFF
TRBJ2-1	-	TRBV29-1	-	TGCAGCGTTGAAGCAGGGAAGAATGAGCAGTTCTTC	CSVEAGKNEQFF
TRBJ2-6	-	TRBV28	few	TGTGCCAGCAGGAACTCTCGTTTGGCTGGGGCCAACGTCCTGACTTTC	CASRNSRLAGANVLTF
TRBJ2-3	TRBD2	TRBV11-1	-	TGTGCCAGCAGCCGCGGGACTAGCGGACACACAGATACGCAGTATTTT	CASSRGTSGHTDTQYF
TRBJ2-2	-	TRBV5-4	-	TGTGCCAGCAGCTTGGCACCTTGGGGGGTCACCGGGGAGCTGTTTTTT	CASSLAPWGVTGELFF
TRBJ2-1	-	TRBV5-1	-	TGCGCCAGCAGCCTACTTCCCCCCCCAGGAGGCGAATACAATGAGCAGTTCTTC	CASSLLPPPGGEYNEQFF
TRBJ2-3	-	TRBV7-3	-	TGTGCCAGCAGCTTAACCCCAATGGATACGCAGTATTTT	CASSLTPMDTQYF
TRBJ1-3	-	TRBV7-3	-	TGTGCCAGCAGCCTACAGGGAACTGGAAACACCATATATTTT	CASSLQGTGNTIYF
TRBJ2-7	TRBD2	TRBV6-5	-	TGTGCCAGCAGTAGGGACTACGAACCCTCCTACGAGCAGTACTTC	CASSRDYEPSYEQYF
TRBJ1-5	TRBD1	TRBV28	-	TGTGCCAGCAGTTTATTAAGGACAGGACCCGTTTGGCCCCAGCATTTT	CASSLLRTGPVWPQHF
TRBJ1-2	-	TRBV6-6	-	TGTGCCAGCAGTTTGGGGCAGGGCTTCCGATATGGCTACACCTTC	CASSLGQGFRYGYTF
TRBJ1-2	TRBD1	TRBV19	-	TGTGCCAGTAGTATTGGGACAGGGGGCGGCTATGGCTACACCTTC	CASSIGTGGGYGYTF
TRBJ2-3	-	TRBV28	-	TGTGCCAGCAGCCTACGGTCGGGACAAATCACAGATACGCAGTATTTT	CASSLRSGQITDTQYF
TRBJ2-3	TRBD2	TRBV28	-	TGTGCCAGCAGTTTAATCCCGGGGGCGGGGGGAGCAGATACGCAGTATTTT	CASSLIPGAGGADTQYF
TRBJ1-2	-	TRBV15	-	TGTGCCACCAGCAGAGATAGGCAGGGGACTAACTATGGCTACACCTTC	CATSRDRQGTNYGYTF
TRBJ1-4	-	TRBV6-5	once	TGTGCCAGCAAGGGGTCCGCGACTAATGAAAAACTGTTTTTT	CASKGSATNEKLFF
TRBJ1-1	-	TRBV6-5	-	TGTGCCAGCAGCCCCCCCCAAGGCGGGAAAGCTTTCTTT	CASSPPQGGKAFF
TRBJ2-7	-	TRBV4-1	-	TGCGCCAGCAGCCAAGATGAAGGAGGGCTCACCTACGAGCAGTACTTC	CASSQDEGGLTYEQYF
TRBJ2-1	TRBD2	TRBV9	-	TGTGCCAGCAGCGTCCTGGGACTAGCGGGAGGAGAGCAGTTCTTC	CASSVLGLAGGEQFF
TRBJ2-3	TRBD2	TRBV28	-	TGTGCCAGCAGTTTAAAGGGAGGTAGCGGGGCAGATACGCAGTATTTT	CASSLKGGSGADTQYF
TRBJ2-7	TRBD2	TRBV7-8	-	TGTGCCAGCGGAGGGGGAGCGGGAGACTACGAGCAGTACTTC	CASGGGAGDYEQYF
TRBJ2-7	-	TRBV6-5	-	TGTGCCAGCACCGGGACTTCGAGCTCCTACGAGCAGTACTTC	CASTGTSSSYEQYF
TRBJ2-5	-	TRBV14	-	TGTGCCAGCAGCCAAGAGTCAGGGAAAGTGGAGACCCAGTACTTC	CASSQESGKVETQYF
TRBJ1-2	TRBD1	TRBV5-5	-	TGTGCCAGCAGCTTGCAACAGGGGAACTATGGCTACACCTTC	CASSLQQGNYGYTF